These T cell receptor beta chains were read from a single sample in a study of T cell responses to AZD1222 COVID-19 vaccine. Profiling relied on immunoSEQ multiplex PCR, and the TCRdb table lists in-frame clones only, not all of them. Among roughly 140,000 clones listed, around 91% were seen once. Specimen: peripheral blood, collected on day 0 of AZD1222 vaccination. These receptors were obtained from an adult in good health. Both conserved end residues are part of each CDR3. The D gene is left open where the match is weak.

CDR3aa: CASSSLPGNYGYTF
j_gene: TRBJ1-2
v_gene: TRBV28
d_gene: -

CDR3aa: CATSGTMGDQPQHF
j_gene: TRBJ1-5
v_gene: TRBV24-1
d_gene: -

CDR3aa: CASSGWANYGYTF
j_gene: TRBJ1-2
v_gene: TRBV7-2
d_gene: -

CDR3aa: CASTLTPPAKAFF
j_gene: TRBJ1-1
v_gene: TRBV2
d_gene: -

CDR3aa: CASSSGQGNSPLHF
j_gene: TRBJ1-6
v_gene: TRBV19
d_gene: TRBD1

CDR3aa: CASGTPNTGELFF
j_gene: TRBJ2-2
v_gene: TRBV27
d_gene: -

CDR3aa: CSVGAFKRLAGEEQYF
j_gene: TRBJ2-7
v_gene: TRBV29-1
d_gene: TRBD2

CDR3aa: CSAPLMETQYF
j_gene: TRBJ2-5
v_gene: TRBV20-1
d_gene: -

CDR3aa: CASRSSASTDTQYF
j_gene: TRBJ2-3
v_gene: TRBV28
d_gene: -

CDR3aa: CASSLVAGSNQPQHF
j_gene: TRBJ1-5
v_gene: TRBV27
d_gene: -

CDR3aa: CASSQGWISGTVTGELFF
j_gene: TRBJ2-2
v_gene: TRBV4-1
d_gene: TRBD2

CDR3aa: CASSQDPTRDSGNTIYF
j_gene: TRBJ1-3
v_gene: TRBV4-1
d_gene: -

CDR3aa: CASSLTRDSSYEQYF
j_gene: TRBJ2-7
v_gene: TRBV19
d_gene: -

CDR3aa: CASSLAQDGGTNTEAFF
j_gene: TRBJ1-1
v_gene: TRBV7-6
d_gene: -

CDR3aa: CASSPAGPTGELFF
j_gene: TRBJ2-2
v_gene: TRBV2
d_gene: TRBD2

CDR3aa: CASSLITAGDTDTQYF
j_gene: TRBJ2-3
v_gene: TRBV7-9
d_gene: TRBD2

CDR3aa: CASSYSDRDYSYGYTF
j_gene: TRBJ1-2
v_gene: TRBV28
d_gene: TRBD1

CDR3aa: CASSPGQTNNQPQHF
j_gene: TRBJ1-5
v_gene: TRBV19
d_gene: TRBD1

CDR3aa: CASSPEGQGVSPLHF
j_gene: TRBJ1-6
v_gene: TRBV18
d_gene: TRBD1

CDR3aa: CASSDPGQGGGYTF
j_gene: TRBJ1-2
v_gene: TRBV28
d_gene: TRBD1

CDR3aa: CASSLGQGRDTQYF
j_gene: TRBJ2-3
v_gene: TRBV6-6
d_gene: TRBD1

CDR3aa: CASSVGGVEEAFF
j_gene: TRBJ1-1
v_gene: TRBV9
d_gene: -

CDR3aa: CASSQGQGAVGELFF
j_gene: TRBJ2-2
v_gene: TRBV3-1/TRBV3-2
d_gene: TRBD1

CDR3aa: CASSQVYLNTEAFF
j_gene: TRBJ1-1
v_gene: TRBV4-3
d_gene: -

CDR3aa: CASSQDSMGRGNQPQHF
j_gene: TRBJ1-5
v_gene: TRBV4-2
d_gene: -

CDR3aa: CASSLEGSTIYEQYF
j_gene: TRBJ2-7
v_gene: TRBV7-8
d_gene: -

CDR3aa: CATSRGTDSYEQYF
j_gene: TRBJ2-7
v_gene: TRBV15
d_gene: -

CDR3aa: CASSEIRVNQPQHF
j_gene: TRBJ1-5
v_gene: TRBV6-1
d_gene: -

CDR3aa: CALGPDRDHNEQFF
j_gene: TRBJ2-1
v_gene: TRBV2
d_gene: TRBD1

CDR3aa: CASSFNRGSYNSPLHF
j_gene: TRBJ1-6
v_gene: TRBV28
d_gene: TRBD1

CDR3aa: CASSINSYSNQPQHF
j_gene: TRBJ1-5
v_gene: TRBV19
d_gene: -

CDR3aa: CASSFRRESFEQYF
j_gene: TRBJ2-7
v_gene: TRBV11-1
d_gene: -

CDR3aa: CASSWLNEQFF
j_gene: TRBJ2-1
v_gene: TRBV19
d_gene: -

CDR3aa: CASSGRDNDYTF
j_gene: TRBJ1-2
v_gene: TRBV9
d_gene: -

CDR3aa: CASSPPSSYEQYF
j_gene: TRBJ2-7
v_gene: TRBV9
d_gene: -

CDR3aa: CASSQGGAGYFTEQYF
j_gene: TRBJ2-7
v_gene: TRBV3-1/TRBV3-2
d_gene: TRBD2

CDR3aa: CASSFGREVEQYF
j_gene: TRBJ2-5
v_gene: TRBV5-4
d_gene: -

CDR3aa: CASSRVPVQGQPQHF
j_gene: TRBJ1-5
v_gene: TRBV4-1
d_gene: -

CDR3aa: CASSVATGQGLGYEQYF
j_gene: TRBJ2-7
v_gene: TRBV19
d_gene: TRBD1

CDR3aa: CASSLVLAGSNTGELFF
j_gene: TRBJ2-2
v_gene: TRBV7-9
d_gene: -

CDR3aa: CASSEGTGFQPQHF
j_gene: TRBJ1-5
v_gene: TRBV2
d_gene: TRBD1

CDR3aa: CASSFFSDTQYF
j_gene: TRBJ2-3
v_gene: TRBV12-3/TRBV12-4
d_gene: -

CDR3aa: CASSFERSYTF
j_gene: TRBJ1-2
v_gene: TRBV5-4
d_gene: -

CDR3aa: CSARYPTYNEQFF
j_gene: TRBJ2-1
v_gene: TRBV29-1
d_gene: -

CDR3aa: CASSVDVDPNTGELFF
j_gene: TRBJ2-2
v_gene: TRBV9
d_gene: -

CDR3aa: CASSLGPQETQYF
j_gene: TRBJ2-5
v_gene: TRBV11-3
d_gene: -

CDR3aa: CASSPPQGTDTQYF
j_gene: TRBJ2-3
v_gene: TRBV18
d_gene: -

CDR3aa: CASSFTGGNSGNTIYF
j_gene: TRBJ1-3
v_gene: TRBV7-2
d_gene: TRBD1

CDR3aa: CASRRGHAGQSLPQHF
j_gene: TRBJ1-5
v_gene: TRBV28
d_gene: TRBD1

CDR3aa: CASSSPRTGNTEAFF
j_gene: TRBJ1-1
v_gene: TRBV6-5
d_gene: TRBD1

CDR3aa: CASTISPGAVAKNIQYF
j_gene: TRBJ2-4
v_gene: TRBV2
d_gene: -

CDR3aa: CASSHEGNEQFF
j_gene: TRBJ2-1
v_gene: TRBV3-1/TRBV3-2
d_gene: -

CDR3aa: CASSTPTSGSSYEQYF
j_gene: TRBJ2-7
v_gene: TRBV19
d_gene: TRBD2

CDR3aa: CASSMQARDEQYF
j_gene: TRBJ2-7
v_gene: TRBV21-1
d_gene: -

CDR3aa: CASSSGQTVNSPLHF
j_gene: TRBJ1-6
v_gene: TRBV27
d_gene: TRBD1